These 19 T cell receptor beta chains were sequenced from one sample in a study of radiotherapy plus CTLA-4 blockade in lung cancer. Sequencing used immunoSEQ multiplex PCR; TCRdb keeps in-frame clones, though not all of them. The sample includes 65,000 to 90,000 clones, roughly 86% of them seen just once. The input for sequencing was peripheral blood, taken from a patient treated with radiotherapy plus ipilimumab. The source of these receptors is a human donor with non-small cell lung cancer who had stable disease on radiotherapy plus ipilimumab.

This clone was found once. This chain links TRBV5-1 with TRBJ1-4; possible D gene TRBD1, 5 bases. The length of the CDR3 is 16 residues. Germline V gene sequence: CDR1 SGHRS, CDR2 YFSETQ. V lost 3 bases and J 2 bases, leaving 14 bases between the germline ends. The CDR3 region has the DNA TGCGCCAGCAGCTCCGACGGCGGGACTACTAATGAAAAACTGTTTTTT. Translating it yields CASSSDGGTTNEKLFF. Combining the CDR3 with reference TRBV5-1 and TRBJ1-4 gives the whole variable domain KAGVTQTPRYLIKTRGQQVTLSCSPISGHRSVSWYQQTPGQGLQFLFEYFSETQRNKGNFPGRFSGRQFSNSRSEMNVSTLELGDSALYLCASSSDGGTTNEKLFFGSGTQLSVL.

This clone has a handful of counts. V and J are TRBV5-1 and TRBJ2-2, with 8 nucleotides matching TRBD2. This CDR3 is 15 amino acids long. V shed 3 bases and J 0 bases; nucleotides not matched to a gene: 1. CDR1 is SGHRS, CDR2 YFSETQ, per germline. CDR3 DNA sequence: TGCGCCAGCAGCTCGGGGGGGGCGAACACCGGGGAGCTGTTTTTT. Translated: CASSSGGANTGELFF.

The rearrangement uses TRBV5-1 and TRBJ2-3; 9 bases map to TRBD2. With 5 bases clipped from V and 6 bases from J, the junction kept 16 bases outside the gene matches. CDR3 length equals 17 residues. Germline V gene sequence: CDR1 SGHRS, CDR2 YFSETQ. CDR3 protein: CASSLGSSGVIGDTQYF. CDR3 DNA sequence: TGCGCCAGCAGTCTGGGGTCTAGCGGGGTTATTGGTGATACGCAGTATTTT.

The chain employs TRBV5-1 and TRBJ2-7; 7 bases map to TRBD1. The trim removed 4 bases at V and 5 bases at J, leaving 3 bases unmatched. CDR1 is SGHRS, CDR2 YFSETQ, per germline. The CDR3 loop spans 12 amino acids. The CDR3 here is CASSRDSDEQYF. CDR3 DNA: TGCGCCAGCAGCCGGGACAGCGACGAGCAGTACTTC. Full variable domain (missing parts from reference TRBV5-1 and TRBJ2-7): KAGVTQTPRYLIKTRGQQVTLSCSPISGHRSVSWYQQTPGQGLQFLFEYFSETQRNKGNFPGRFSGRQFSNSRSEMNVSTLELGDSALYLCASSRDSDEQYFGPGTRLTVT.

DNA for the CDR3: TGTGCCACCAGCAGAGACTATTACGAGCAGTACTTC. The encoded protein is CATSRDYYEQYF. J is TRBJ2-7 and V is TRBV15, with D unresolved. V gave up 0 bases and J gave up 4 bases, with 4 bases separating them. The germline CDR1 and CDR2 sequences are LNHNV and YYDKDF (reference sequence). This CDR3 comprises 12 residues.

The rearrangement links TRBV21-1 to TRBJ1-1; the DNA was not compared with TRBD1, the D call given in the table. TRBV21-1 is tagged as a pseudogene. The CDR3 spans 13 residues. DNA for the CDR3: TGTGCCAGCAGCAAACTAAGGGGCACTGAAGCTTTCTTT. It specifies CASSKLRGTEAFF.

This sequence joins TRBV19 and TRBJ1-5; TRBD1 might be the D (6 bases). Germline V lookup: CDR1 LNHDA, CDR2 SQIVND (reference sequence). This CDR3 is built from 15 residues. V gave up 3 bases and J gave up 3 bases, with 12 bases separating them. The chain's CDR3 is CASSIVGGFNQPQHF. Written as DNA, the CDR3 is TGTGCCAGTAGTATTGTAGGGGGATTCAATCAGCCCCAGCATTTT.

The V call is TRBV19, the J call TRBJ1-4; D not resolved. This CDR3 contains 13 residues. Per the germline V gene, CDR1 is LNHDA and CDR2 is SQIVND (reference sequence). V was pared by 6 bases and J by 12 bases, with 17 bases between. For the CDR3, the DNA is TGTGCCAGTAGCCAGAGGTGGGTTCCGGAACTGTTTTTT. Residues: CASSQRWVPELFF.

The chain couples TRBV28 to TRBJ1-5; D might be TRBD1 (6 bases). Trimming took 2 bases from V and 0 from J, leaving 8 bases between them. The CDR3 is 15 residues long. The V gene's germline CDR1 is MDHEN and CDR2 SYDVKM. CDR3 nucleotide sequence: TGTGCCAGCAGTTTAGCGGGGGCTAGCAATCAGCCCCAGCATTTT. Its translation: CASSLAGASNQPQHF.

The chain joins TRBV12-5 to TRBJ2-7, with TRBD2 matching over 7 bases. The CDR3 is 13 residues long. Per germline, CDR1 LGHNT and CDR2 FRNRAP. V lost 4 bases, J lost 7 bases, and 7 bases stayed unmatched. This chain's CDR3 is CASGSPRAGEQYF. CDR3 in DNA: TGTGCTAGTGGTTCTCCCAGAGCGGGGGAGCAGTACTTC.

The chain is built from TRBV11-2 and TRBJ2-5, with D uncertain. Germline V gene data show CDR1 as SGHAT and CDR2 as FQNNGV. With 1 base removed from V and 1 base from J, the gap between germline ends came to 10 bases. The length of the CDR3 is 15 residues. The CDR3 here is CASSLGHGTQETQYF. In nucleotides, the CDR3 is TGTGCCAGCAGCTTAGGCCACGGAACCCAAGAGACCCAGTACTTC. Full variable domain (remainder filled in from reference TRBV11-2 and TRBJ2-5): EAGVAQSPRYKIIEKRQSVAFWCNPISGHATLYWYQQILGQGPKLLIQFQNNGVVDDSQLPKDRFSAERLKGVDSTLKIQPAKLEDSAVYLCASSLGHGTQETQYFGPGTRLLVL.

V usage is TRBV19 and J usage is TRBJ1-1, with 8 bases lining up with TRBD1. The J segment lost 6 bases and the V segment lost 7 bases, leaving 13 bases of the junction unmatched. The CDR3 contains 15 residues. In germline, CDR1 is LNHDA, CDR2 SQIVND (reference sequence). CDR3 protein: CASKGQGASLAEAFF. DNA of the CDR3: TGTGCCAGTAAGGGCCAGGGGGCGAGTCTCGCTGAAGCTTTCTTT. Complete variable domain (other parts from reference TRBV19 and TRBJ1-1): DGGITQSPKYLFRKEGQNVTLSCEQNLNHDAMYWYRQDPGQGLRLIYYSQIVNDFQKGDIAEGYSVSREKKESFPLTVTSAQKNPTAFYLCASKGQGASLAEAFFGQGTRLTVV.

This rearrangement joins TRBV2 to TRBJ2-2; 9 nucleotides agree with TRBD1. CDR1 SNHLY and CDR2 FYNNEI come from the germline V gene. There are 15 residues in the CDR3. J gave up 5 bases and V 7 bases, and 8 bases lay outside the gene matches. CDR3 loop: CASNLQGARTGELFF. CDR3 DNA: TGTGCCAGCAATTTACAGGGGGCTCGGACCGGGGAGCTGTTTTTT.

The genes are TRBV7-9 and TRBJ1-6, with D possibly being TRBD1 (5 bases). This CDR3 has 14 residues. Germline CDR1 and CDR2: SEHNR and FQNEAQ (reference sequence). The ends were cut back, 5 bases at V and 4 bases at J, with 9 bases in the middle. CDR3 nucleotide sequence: TGTGCCAGCAGCCCCGGGACTTATAATTCACCCCTCCACTTT. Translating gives CASSPGTYNSPLHF.

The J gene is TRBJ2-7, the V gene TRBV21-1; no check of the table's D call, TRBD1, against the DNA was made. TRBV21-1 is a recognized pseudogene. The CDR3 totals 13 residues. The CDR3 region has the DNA TGTGCCAGCAGTTGGACAGGGGAGAACGAGCAGTACTTC. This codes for CASSWTGENEQYF.

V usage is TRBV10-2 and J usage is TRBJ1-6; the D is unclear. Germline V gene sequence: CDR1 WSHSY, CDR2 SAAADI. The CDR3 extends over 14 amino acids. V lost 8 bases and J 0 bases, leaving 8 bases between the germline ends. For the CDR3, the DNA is TGCGCCAGCCGGGTTGACTCCTATAATTCACCCCTCCACTTT. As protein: CASRVDSYNSPLHF.

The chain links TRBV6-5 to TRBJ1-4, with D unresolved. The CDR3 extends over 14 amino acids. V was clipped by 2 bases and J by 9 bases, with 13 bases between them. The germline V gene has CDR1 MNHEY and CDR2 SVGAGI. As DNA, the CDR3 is TGTGCCAGCAGTTACCCCCGTGAACAACAAAAACTGTTTTTT. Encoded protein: CASSYPREQQKLFF.

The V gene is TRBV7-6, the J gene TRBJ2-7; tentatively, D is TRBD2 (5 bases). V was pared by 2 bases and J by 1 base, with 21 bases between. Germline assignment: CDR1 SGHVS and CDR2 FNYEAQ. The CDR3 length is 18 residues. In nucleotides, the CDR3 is TGTGCCAGCAGCTTAAAGGTGGCGGGTCCTTCCCCTTCCTACGAGCAGTACTTC. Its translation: CASSLKVAGPSPSYEQYF.

This chain's CDR3 is CASSLDGGSNQPQHF. DNA for the CDR3: TGTGCCAGCAGCTTGGATGGGGGTTCGAATCAGCCCCAGCATTTT. V and J are TRBV5-6 and TRBJ1-5; D possibly corresponds to TRBD1 (5 bases). This CDR3 has 15 amino acids. The V and J ends lost 0 bases and 4 bases respectively, with 11 bases between them. CDR1 is SGHDT, CDR2 YYEEEE, per germline.